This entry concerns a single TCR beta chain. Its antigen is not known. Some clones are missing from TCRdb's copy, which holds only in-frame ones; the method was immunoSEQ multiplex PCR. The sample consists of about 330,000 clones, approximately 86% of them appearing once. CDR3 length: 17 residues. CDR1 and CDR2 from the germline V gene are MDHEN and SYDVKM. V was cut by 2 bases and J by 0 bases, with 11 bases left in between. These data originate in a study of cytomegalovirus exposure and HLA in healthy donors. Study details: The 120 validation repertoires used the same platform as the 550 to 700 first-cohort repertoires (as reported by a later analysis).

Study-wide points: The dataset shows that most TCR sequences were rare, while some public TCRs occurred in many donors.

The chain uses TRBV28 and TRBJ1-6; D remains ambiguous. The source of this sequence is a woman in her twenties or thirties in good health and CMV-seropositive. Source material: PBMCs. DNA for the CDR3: TGTGCCAGCAGTTTACCGTCCTTGATCTCCTATAATTCACCCCTCCACTTT. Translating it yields CASSLPSLISYNSPLHF.